A selection of T cell receptor beta chains follows, all from one sample in a study of OX40 agonist ivuxolimab in advanced cancers. Only in-frame clones appear in the TCRdb table, and some are missing; sequencing was by immunoSEQ multiplex PCR. This table has 72,000 or so clones, about four fifths appearing once. The sample consisted of CD4+ or CD8+ T cells sorted from blood, taken in a trial of the OX40 agonist ivuxolimab. The receptors derive from an adult with an advanced solid tumor such as melanoma, head and neck, liver or kidney cancer. Both conserved end residues are part of each CDR3. Fields, in order: clone size, CDR3 length, D gene, J gene, V gene, CDR3 protein, CDR3 DNA. D genes are given only for firm matches. Only some rows state a clone size, as once, few, many or a class for expanded clones.

abundance: few
len: 17
d_gene: .
j_gene: TRBJ2-5
v_gene: TRBV7-6
CDR3aa: CASSLGVGGSSQETQYF
CDR3nt: TGTGCCAGCAGCTTAGGCGTTGGGGGGTCCTCCCAAGAGACCCAGTACTTC

abundance: .
len: 16
d_gene: .
j_gene: TRBJ2-5
v_gene: TRBV7-2
CDR3aa: CASSDSPLAAGETQYF
CDR3nt: TGTGCCAGCAGCGATAGCCCCCTAGCCGCGGGAGAGACCCAGTACTTC

abundance: .
len: 15
d_gene: .
j_gene: TRBJ1-4
v_gene: TRBV29-1
CDR3aa: CSVAVWGGGGEKLFF
CDR3nt: TGCAGCGTTGCAGTCTGGGGGGGCGGCGGTGAAAAACTGTTTTTT

abundance: .
len: 14
d_gene: .
j_gene: TRBJ1-5
v_gene: TRBV2
CDR3aa: CASSIATSNQPQHF
CDR3nt: TGTGCCAGCAGTATCGCTACTAGCAATCAGCCCCAGCATTTT

abundance: .
len: 16
d_gene: .
j_gene: TRBJ2-1
v_gene: TRBV7-9
CDR3aa: CASSPTGSNSYNEQFF
CDR3nt: TGTGCCAGCAGCCCGACAGGATCCAACTCCTACAATGAGCAGTTCTTC

abundance: .
len: 15
d_gene: .
j_gene: TRBJ1-2
v_gene: TRBV25-1
CDR3aa: CASSESLGKGYGYTF
CDR3nt: TGTGCCAGCAGTGAATCCTTGGGCAAGGGCTATGGCTACACCTTC

abundance: .
len: 14
d_gene: TRBD2
j_gene: TRBJ2-5
v_gene: TRBV7-9
CDR3aa: CASSSRAGEETQYF
CDR3nt: TGTGCCAGCAGCTCCAGGGCGGGGGAAGAGACCCAGTACTTC

abundance: .
len: 15
d_gene: .
j_gene: TRBJ1-2
v_gene: TRBV5-1
CDR3aa: CASRHPRTLYDGYTF
CDR3nt: TGCGCCAGCAGACATCCCCGCACATTGTATGATGGCTACACCTTC

abundance: few
len: 14
d_gene: TRBD2
j_gene: TRBJ2-7
v_gene: TRBV7-9
CDR3aa: CASTLGGSFYEQYF
CDR3nt: TGTGCCAGCACCCTTGGCGGGAGTTTCTACGAGCAGTACTTC

abundance: few
len: 15
d_gene: TRBD1
j_gene: TRBJ1-1
v_gene: TRBV25-1
CDR3aa: CASSSGGPMNTEAFF
CDR3nt: TGTGCCAGCAGTTCAGGGGGACCGATGAACACTGAAGCTTTCTTT

abundance: .
len: 15
d_gene: .
j_gene: TRBJ1-6
v_gene: TRBV2
CDR3aa: CASRGAQVYNSPLHF
CDR3nt: TGTGCCAGCAGAGGGGCCCAGGTCTATAATTCACCCCTCCACTTT

abundance: .
len: 14
d_gene: .
j_gene: TRBJ1-5
v_gene: TRBV6-6
CDR3aa: CASRSGVGNQPQHF
CDR3nt: TGTGCCAGCAGATCAGGGGTTGGCAATCAGCCCCAGCATTTT

abundance: .
len: 15
d_gene: TRBD1
j_gene: TRBJ2-1
v_gene: TRBV19
CDR3aa: CASSSGTGGYNEQFF
CDR3nt: TGTGCCAGTAGTTCCGGGACAGGGGGCTACAATGAGCAGTTCTTC

abundance: .
len: 15
d_gene: .
j_gene: TRBJ1-4
v_gene: TRBV6-5
CDR3aa: CASSYTLATNEKLFF
CDR3nt: TGTGCCAGCAGTTATACCCTTGCAACTAATGAAAAACTGTTTTTT

abundance: few
len: 13
d_gene: .
j_gene: TRBJ1-5
v_gene: TRBV5-1
CDR3aa: CASSFRGNQPQHF
CDR3nt: TGCGCCAGCAGCTTCCGAGGGAATCAGCCCCAGCATTTT

abundance: .
len: 17
d_gene: .
j_gene: TRBJ1-1
v_gene: TRBV4-3
CDR3aa: CASSQSTGPPRRTEAFF
CDR3nt: TGCGCCAGCAGCCAAAGTACCGGGCCTCCCCGAAGGACTGAAGCTTTCTTT

abundance: .
len: 15
d_gene: .
j_gene: TRBJ2-1
v_gene: TRBV5-4
CDR3aa: CASSLGGGPYNEQFF
CDR3nt: TGTGCCAGCAGCTTGGGTGGCGGCCCCTACAATGAGCAGTTCTTC

abundance: once
len: 13
d_gene: .
j_gene: TRBJ1-1
v_gene: TRBV6-5
CDR3aa: CASSRGLNTEAFF
CDR3nt: TGTGCCAGCAGCAGAGGATTGAACACTGAAGCTTTCTTT

abundance: .
len: 13
d_gene: .
j_gene: TRBJ2-1
v_gene: TRBV5-4
CDR3aa: CASSQTGWNEQFF
CDR3nt: TGTGCCAGCAGCCAAACAGGGTGGAATGAGCAGTTCTTC

abundance: .
len: 13
d_gene: .
j_gene: TRBJ1-5
v_gene: TRBV30
CDR3aa: CAWSVRGDQPQHF
CDR3nt: TGTGCCTGGAGTGTAAGAGGGGATCAGCCCCAGCATTTT

abundance: .
len: 15
d_gene: .
j_gene: TRBJ1-4
v_gene: TRBV5-5
CDR3aa: CASSGGKAANEKLFF
CDR3nt: TGTGCCAGCAGCGGCGGGAAGGCGGCTAATGAAAAACTGTTTTTT

abundance: .
len: 16
d_gene: TRBD2
j_gene: TRBJ2-3
v_gene: TRBV7-2
CDR3aa: CASSSGLAGFRNTQYF
CDR3nt: TGTGCCAGCAGCTCCGGACTAGCGGGATTTAGGAATACGCAGTATTTT

abundance: .
len: 19
d_gene: TRBD2
j_gene: TRBJ2-5
v_gene: TRBV15
CDR3aa: CATSRGPGLAGGSRETQYF
CDR3nt: TGTGCCACCAGCAGAGGTCCGGGACTAGCGGGAGGCAGCCGAGAGACCCAGTACTTC

abundance: .
len: 14
d_gene: TRBD2
j_gene: TRBJ2-5
v_gene: TRBV7-2
CDR3aa: CASSFLGREGTQYF
CDR3nt: TGTGCCAGCAGCTTCTTGGGGAGGGAGGGGACCCAGTACTTC

abundance: .
len: 15
d_gene: TRBD2
j_gene: TRBJ2-5
v_gene: TRBV28
CDR3aa: CASRLRRGGLETQYF
CDR3nt: TGTGCCAGCAGGCTGAGGCGGGGGGGCCTCGAGACCCAGTACTTC

abundance: .
len: 15
d_gene: .
j_gene: TRBJ2-7
v_gene: TRBV28
CDR3aa: CASRRGGGPVYEQYF
CDR3nt: TGTGCCAGCAGACGAGGGGGAGGGCCGGTTTACGAGCAGTACTTC

abundance: .
len: 13
d_gene: .
j_gene: TRBJ1-6
v_gene: TRBV5-8
CDR3aa: CASSLGSNSPLHF
CDR3nt: TGTGCCAGCAGCTTGGGTTCTAATTCACCCCTCCACTTT

abundance: .
len: 13
d_gene: .
j_gene: TRBJ1-2
v_gene: TRBV4-2
CDR3aa: CASSLEGANGYTF
CDR3nt: TGTGCCAGCAGCTTGGAAGGGGCTAATGGCTACACCTTC